The entry that follows covers one TCR beta chain sequence. TCRdb re-called the 5' RACE reads with MiXCR, one entry per CDR3 protein. The profile shows tens of thousands of distinct CDR3 sequences, approximately 12% of them singletons. These data belong to a study of spatial heterogeneity in lung cancer. The time point here: sample taken at primary tumor resection. The donor population consisted of approximately 70 patients with untreated, early-stage non-small cell lung cancer. The source material was PBMCs, sampled at surgery. This TCR was sampled from a male donor with early-stage non-small cell lung cancer.

The CDR3 coding sequence is TGTGCCAGCAGCTTAGACTTGTCGGCACCTCGGGAGCAGTACTTC. It yields the protein CASSLDLSAPREQYF. The V gene is TRBV11-2, the J gene TRBJ2-7; D gene ambiguous. The CDR3 contains 15 residues. The V end was cut by 0 bases, the J end by 7 bases, with 16 bases between. Germline CDR1 reads SGHAT; CDR2 reads FQNNGV.